This TCR beta chain stems from a study of blood T cells in healthy people across ages (dated by TCRdb to about 2015). Looking at the study overall: Template switching captured roughly one uniquely barcoded TCR beta cDNA molecule per two T cells in model experiments. The donors were divided into four age groups: young (average approximately 17 years), middle-aged (around 37), aged (62) and long-lived (roughly 82). The study measured age-related changes in TCR beta repertoire diversity using deep sequencing normalized with unique cDNA molecular identifiers. For two donors (one aged 18 to 30 and one aged 80 or older), the study analyzed two additional independent replicas of 1 million unique cDNA reads from the same blood draw.

The CDR3 has 15 amino acids, counting the end cysteine and phenylalanine. Only the CDR3 DNA stays, 45 bases, in frame from base 1. According to the germline V gene, CDR1 reads SGHDT and CDR2 reads YYEEEE. Libraries came from 5' RACE. This sample was sequenced with an Illumina HiSeq 2500. A second PCR of roughly 7 to 12 cycles was run with a J-beta primer mix and a sample-barcoded 5' primer. A unique molecular identifier was introduced onto each TCR beta cDNA molecule by a template-switch 5' adaptor carrying 12 random nucleotides. Each sample yielded at least 2.5 million CDR3-containing paired-end reads. First-strand cDNA synthesis was performed from all RNA using the Mint cDNA synthesis kit, with priming by a TRBC-specific oligonucleotide. Following uracil-DNA glycosylase treatment, a first 18-cycle PCR with universal primers M1SS and BC2_uni_R was performed on all cDNA. The published analysis was carried out like this. Normalization of each sample was performed by random selection of 1 million high-quality reads, each carrying a distinct molecular identifier. Reads sharing molecular identifiers were discarded rather than binned into consensus sequences. CDR3 identification, clonotype clustering and error correction used MiTCR with a Q25 quality threshold and the strictest error-elimination algorithm. A nonparametric unseen species model with Euler transformation was used to estimate a lower bound on total TCR beta diversity. The public reads were reanalyzed by TCRdb: fastp trimming at Q25, MiXCR alignment, in-frame beta chains only. Every entry covers one CDR3 protein and lists the most common genes and DNA from its rows. V and J calls and clone size were set by TCRdb, not the authors. The sample table shows about 720,000 distinct CDR3 sequences, and 20% to 25% are seen once. Under 4.5% of the sample goes to the ten largest clones.

Donors were 35 to 40 systemically healthy Caucasian individuals from Russia aged about 6 to 100 years. Each donor gave ten milliliters of peripheral blood, collected into EDTA-treated Vacutainer tubes. Ficoll-Paque density-gradient centrifugation was used to isolate PBMCs, with at least 6 million obtained per sample. Total RNA, at least 6 micrograms per sample, was extracted from PBMCs with Trizol reagent. Naive CD45RAhigh/CD27high T cell percentages were measured by flow cytometry on a PBMC aliquot from every donor. Points on this clonotype: The antigen it binds to is not known. The record has no base qualities; no much larger clone is one base away.

Overall results and qualifications from the work: The CMV infection status of donors was not known, potentially confounding age-related changes in expanded clonotypes. Compared with the aged group, the long-lived group had more naive CD4+ T cells, fewer expanded clones and increased TCR diversity, suggesting age selection. Estimates of total diversity from one million sequenced T cells were regarded as lower bounds and underestimates. The percentage of naive T cells measured by flow cytometry correlated strongly with observed TCR beta diversity. Observed TCR beta diversity per million T cells fell roughly linearly with age, and a significant reduction was already apparent by age about 36. Since profiling was done on bulk unsorted PBMCs, naive and antigen-experienced compartments could not be conclusively compared.

These data were likewise used in another study, on T cells of mothers and their children. The second study also describes: The donors were nine systemically healthy Caucasian individuals, made up of three mothers and their six children. cDNA synthesis used all of the extracted RNA, with approximately 1.6 ug of RNA in each 15 ul reaction. Sample barcodes and 2-4 random nucleotides were added via the M1S primer in the second PCR. More than 8 million TCR beta CDR3 reads were obtained from each mother, and 2.5 million to 3 million reads were obtained from each child. Thymic selection similarly shapes TCR recombination output in related and unrelated pairs, with minor effect from inherited differences. Normalized repertoire overlap was always found to be slightly, but never significantly, higher in related mother-child pairs than in unrelated mother-child pairs. With a sensitivity of about 100 clones per million clonotypes, no persistent microchimeric T cell clones were detected. In the study, deep NGS was used to compare the TCR beta repertoires of mothers and children, and features distinguishing related mother-child pairs from unrelated individuals were sought. On average, the children were roughly 11 +/- 4 years old, while the mothers were about 37 +/- 4 years old. After adapters were ligated using NEBNext reagents, the libraries underwent 100+100 nt paired-end sequencing on an Illumina HiSeq 2000. To prevent cross-contamination, the mother and child libraries were prepared a month apart and were sequenced in separate runs. For each donor, somewhere between about 450,000 and 2,200,000 distinct TCR beta clonotypes were identified. Naive TCR beta clonotypes were estimated from low-frequency clonotypes matched to each donor's FACS-determined naive share, without sorting.

Here the chain combines TRBV5-6 and TRBJ2-7; confidence is insufficient to name the D gene. The J call may be incorrect, as the DNA end agrees better with TRBJ2-1. This receptor was identified in a boy aged 10-17 years in good health. The material sequenced was blood. The CDR3 reads CASSIGVSGSNEQFF. Here is the DNA: TGTGCCAGCAGCATTGGAGTGTCCGGGTCCAATGAGCAGTTCTTC.